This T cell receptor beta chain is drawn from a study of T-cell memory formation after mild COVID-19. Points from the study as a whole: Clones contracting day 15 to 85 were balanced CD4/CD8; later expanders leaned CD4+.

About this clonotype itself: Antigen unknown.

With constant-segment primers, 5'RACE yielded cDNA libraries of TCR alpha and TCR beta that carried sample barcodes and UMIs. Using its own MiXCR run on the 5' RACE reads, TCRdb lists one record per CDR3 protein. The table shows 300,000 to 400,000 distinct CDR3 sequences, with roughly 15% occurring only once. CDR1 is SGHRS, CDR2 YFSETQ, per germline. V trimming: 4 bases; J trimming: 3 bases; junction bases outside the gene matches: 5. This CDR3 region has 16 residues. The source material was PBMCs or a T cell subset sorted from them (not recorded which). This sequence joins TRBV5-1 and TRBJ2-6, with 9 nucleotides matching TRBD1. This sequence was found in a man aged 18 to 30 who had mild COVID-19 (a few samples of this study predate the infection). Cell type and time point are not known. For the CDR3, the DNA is TGCGCCAGCAGCCCGGGACAGGGCAGTGGGGCCAACGTCCTGACTTTC. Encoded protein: CASSPGQGSGANVLTF.